The next 19 T cell receptor beta chains were all read from a single sample in a study of T-cell reconstitution after alpha-beta-depleted transplantation in children. Researchers prepared the TCRbeta library using unique molecular identifiers, the study reports. TCRdb re-called the PCR reads through MiXCR, storing one row per CDR3 protein. Of roughly 490,000 distinct CDR3 sequences in the sample, about an eighth are singletons; the top ten hold 11% to 15%. This material consisted of PBMCs, mostly from graft donor cells, taken 180 days after TCRalphabeta/CD19-depleted stem cell transplant. The source is a female patient under 10 years old who had a stem cell transplant for aplastic anemia, so the T cells may come from the graft donor.

This clonotype has a handful of counts. J is TRBJ2-6 and V is TRBV7-9; possible D gene TRBD2, 5 bases. Germline V gene data show CDR1 as SEHNR and CDR2 as FQNEAQ (reference sequence). The CDR3 consists of 16 residues. V gave up 11 bases and J gave up 0 bases, with 17 bases separating them. The CDR3 DNA follows: TGTGCCCCCTGGGAGCGGACGAACTCTGGGGCCAACGTCCTGACTTTC. It encodes CAPWERTNSGANVLTF.

The chain carries TRBV6-1 and TRBJ1-1; D is undetermined. V lost 5 bases and J 4 bases, leaving 14 bases between the germline ends. The germline gives CDR1 MNHNS, CDR2 SASEGT. This CDR3 is 14 amino acids long. The DNA of the CDR3 is TGTGCCAGCAGTCTCTTCTCGGGCGCCACTGAAGCTTTCTTT. Translation gives CASSLFSGATEAFF.

This clonotype was picked up a small number of times. The chain recombines TRBV19 with TRBJ2-2, with D perhaps TRBD2 (6 bases). Between the trimmed V and J ends, which lost 6 bases and 4 bases, there was a span of 15 bases. The CDR3 sequence is 15 residues long. Germline assignment: CDR1 LNHDA and CDR2 SQIVND (reference sequence). The CDR3 coding sequence is TGTGCCAGTAGGAGAGGAGGGCTGAGCACCGGGGAGCTGTTTTTT. Protein: CASRRGGLSTGELFF.

The chain's CDR3 is CASSHPSLAEAFF. Here the CDR3 DNA reads TGTGCCAGCAGCCATCCTTCTTTGGCGGAAGCTTTCTTT. The J gene is TRBJ1-1, the V gene TRBV7-8; D not resolved. V lost 5 bases and J lost 8, with 15 bases in between. This CDR3 contains 13 residues. CDR1 SGHVS and CDR2 FQNEAQ come from the germline V gene.

The V call is TRBV6-2 or TRBV6-3, the J call TRBJ2-7, with 7 bases identical to TRBD2. The V segment lost 5 bases and the J segment 2 bases; nucleotides outside the gene matches: 3. The germline CDR1 and CDR2 sequences are MNHEY and SVGEGT. The CDR3 extends over 13 amino acids. The CDR3 sequence: CASSHGLAYEQYF. The CDR3 nucleotides are TGTGCCAGCAGTCACGGACTAGCCTACGAGCAGTACTTC.

V and J are TRBV20-1 and TRBJ2-3; 12 bases align to TRBD2. The CDR3 loop spans 15 amino acids. V shed 3 bases and J 5 bases; nucleotides not matched to a gene: 6. CDR1 is DFQATT and CDR2 is SNEGSKA in the germline V gene (reference sequence). The CDR3 region is CSARPSGRAEDTQYF. The DNA of the CDR3 is TGCAGTGCTAGGCCTAGCGGGAGGGCCGAAGATACGCAGTATTTT.

The J gene is TRBJ2-2, the V gene TRBV12-3 or TRBV12-4, with TRBD1 matching over 10 bases. The CDR3 consists of 17 residues. The ends lost 5 bases at V and 5 bases at J; junction bases unmatched: 11. The CDR3 reads CASSGRSPGQGTGELFF. CDR3 in DNA: TGTGCCAGCAGTGGAAGGAGCCCGGGACAGGGGACCGGGGAGCTGTTTTTT.

This rearrangement joins TRBV29-1 to TRBJ2-7; 8 nucleotides line up with TRBD1. CDR3 length: 13 residues. The V gene end was trimmed by 4 bases and the J gene end by 4 bases; junction bases not matched to a gene: 6. From germline, CDR1 is SQVTM and CDR2 ANQGSEA. CDR3 bases: TGCAGCGTTGTGGACAGGGCGGCGTACGAGCAGTACTTC. Protein sequence: CSVVDRAAYEQYF.

This sequence joins TRBV29-1 and TRBJ1-2; unclear D gene. This CDR3 has 11 residues. CDR1 and CDR2 (germline): SQVTM, ANQGSEA. Trimming took off 6 bases at V and 2 bases at J, with 7 bases between the two ends. CDR3 in amino acids: CSVVHNYGYTF. In nucleotides, the CDR3 is TGCAGCGTAGTACACAACTATGGCTACACCTTC.

The chain is built from TRBV6-5 and TRBJ2-2; a weak D match, TRBD2 (5 bases). CDR1 MNHEY and CDR2 SVGAGI come from the germline V gene. This CDR3 comprises 14 residues. V was cut by 1 base and J by 4 bases, with 7 bases left in between. The CDR3 DNA sequence: TGTGCCAGCAGTTACTTAGGGAGCACCGGGGAGCTGTTTTTT. Its protein is CASSYLGSTGELFF.

The chain couples TRBV28 to TRBJ2-5; D is unresolved. The CDR3 runs to 14 residues. In germline, CDR1 is MDHEN, CDR2 SYDVKM. V was cut by 3 bases and J by 5 bases, with 13 bases left in between. The CDR3 DNA is TGTGCCAGCAGTTTTCTCATGGGGTGGGAGACCCAGTACTTC. It yields the protein CASSFLMGWETQYF.

This clonotype occurred a few times. The CDR3: CASSTGGAWANVLTF. The CDR3 DNA follows: TGCGCCAGCAGCACGGGGGGTGCGTGGGCCAACGTCCTGACTTTC. V gene TRBV5-1 combines with J gene TRBJ2-6; 7 bases map to TRBD2. Per the germline V gene, CDR1 is SGHRS and CDR2 is YFSETQ. The CDR3 totals 15 residues. After removal of 4 bases from V and 5 bases from J, the junction contained 6 bases not matched to a gene. Combining the CDR3 with reference TRBV5-1 and TRBJ2-6 gives the whole variable domain KAGVTQTPRYLIKTRGQQVTLSCSPISGHRSVSWYQQTPGQGLQFLFEYFSETQRNKGNFPGRFSGRQFSNSRSEMNVSTLELGDSALYLCASSTGGAWANVLTFGAGSRLTVL.

This clonotype was counted a few times. Here the CDR3 DNA reads TGTGCCAGCAGCCCTTTAGGACTAGTCCCCTGGGGGAGTGGGGCCAACGTCCTGACTTTC. It codes for CASSPLGLVPWGSGANVLTF. The rearrangement joins TRBV12-3 or TRBV12-4 to TRBJ2-6; TRBD2 matches at 7 bases. The trim removed 6 bases at V and 3 bases at J, leaving 20 bases unmatched. This CDR3 is built from 20 residues.

This clonotype was found a few times. The genes are TRBV27 and TRBJ2-7; 9 bases match TRBD2. Germline V CDR1 and CDR2: MNHEY, SMNVEV (reference sequence). The ends lost 10 bases at V and 6 bases at J; junction bases unmatched: 19. The CDR3 has 16 residues. The CDR3 sequence: CANSWAGGPHIVEQYF. In DNA, the CDR3 is TGTGCCAACTCGTGGGCGGGAGGGCCTCATATAGTCGAGCAGTACTTC.

This clonotype was picked up a small number of times. V gene TRBV20-1 combines with J gene TRBJ1-5, with 7 bases matching TRBD1. The CDR3 runs to 14 residues. CDR1 and CDR2 (germline): DFQATT, SNEGSKA (reference sequence). Losses at the gene ends were 0 bases for V and 7 bases for J; bases not matched to a gene: 6. The DNA of the CDR3 is TGCAGTGCTAGAGATATAGGGGGCCGGCAGCCCCAGCATTTT. Its translation is CSARDIGGRQPQHF.

The chain uses TRBV21-1 and TRBJ1-2; no DNA check was done on the table's D call, TRBD1. TRBV21-1 is a pseudogene. The CDR3 is 13 residues long. The CDR3 region is CASSRQGTYGYTF. DNA of the CDR3: TGTGCCAGCAGTCGACAGGGAACCTATGGCTACACCTTC.

In its sample, this clonotype was seen a few times. The V call is TRBV4-3, the J call TRBJ2-1; 11 bases are shared with TRBD2. The V gene's germline CDR1 is LGHNA and CDR2 YSLEER. CDR3 length: 20 residues. After removal of 1 base from V and 4 bases from J, the junction contained 15 bases not matched to a gene. In nucleotides, the CDR3 is TGCGCCAGCAGCCAAGTATCGGCTAGCGGGAGGCCCGAAATATACAATGAGCAGTTCTTC. It encodes CASSQVSASGRPEIYNEQFF.

Note on this clonotype: A read error may produce the germline difference seen at one junction end. The genes are TRBV15 and TRBJ2-1; 10 nucleotides line up with TRBD1. The length of the CDR3 is 16 residues. The germline V gene encodes CDR1 LNHNV and CDR2 YYDKDF (reference sequence). This chain's CDR3 is CAASRVGTGVYNEQFF. CDR3 DNA sequence: TGTGCCGCCAGCAGAGTCGGGACAGGGGTTTACAATGAGCAGTTCTTC.

This clonotype was seen a handful of times. The chain uses TRBV20-1 and TRBJ2-2, with 11 bases matching TRBD2. Looked up from germline, CDR1 is DFQATT and CDR2 is SNEGSKA (reference sequence). This CDR3 contains 15 residues. Trimming at V came to 4 bases and at J to 4 bases, leaving 5 bases not matched to a gene. The chain's CDR3 is CSAKLAGEVTGELFF. The CDR3 region has the DNA TGCAGTGCTAAACTAGCGGGAGAGGTCACCGGGGAGCTGTTTTTT.